The clone carrying this T cell receptor (beta chain) was picked up a small number of times. The antigen remains undetermined. Some clones are missing from TCRdb's copy, which holds only in-frame ones; the method was immunoSEQ multiplex PCR. The sample gives around 14,000 clones, about 81% of which show up once; 2% to 2.5% is in the top ten. The record originates from a study of neoadjuvant anti-PD-1 for oral cavity cancer. Whole-study context: Patients without progression received a fourth nivolumab dose around day 43, then surgical resection on days 50-56. Notes on the study in general: Pretreatment Treg/Th17 ratio correlated inversely with post-treatment tumor clonality.

Germline CDR1 and CDR2: MNHNY and SVGAGI (reference sequence). The CDR3 extends over 15 amino acids. Trimming removed 1 base from V and 6 bases from J; junction bases left unmatched: 4. Time point here: after neoadjuvant nivolumab, at surgical resection. Patients had newly diagnosed, untreated stage II-IVA oral cavity squamous cell carcinoma. No culture or expansion preceded analysis of these blood cells. This chain connects TRBV6-6 to TRBJ2-4; 9 bases align to TRBD2. This receptor was obtained from a person between 35 and 79 years old with oral cavity squamous cell carcinoma. The material sequenced was PBMCs, taken after nivolumab (anti-PD-1) treatment. CDR3 coding DNA: TGTGCCAGCAGTTACTTTCCTAGCGGGGTAAACATTCAGTACTTC. This encodes CASSYFPSGVNIQYF.